The T cell receptor beta chain under discussion was sequenced for a study of CD8 T cells in Susac syndrome. The overall study: Patients with Susac syndrome were, at the time of blood collection, therapy-naive, maintained on corticosteroids, or maintained on intravenous immunoglobulin alone.

RNA amounts of roughly 0.45 to 1 ug underwent reverse transcription with random hexamers. TCRdb passed the immunoSEQ multiplex PCR reads through MiXCR, listing each CDR3 protein once. The profile shows 150,000 to 200,000 distinct CDR3 sequences, roughly 94% of them singletons. The CDR3 has 17 amino acids. CDR1 is SGHVS, CDR2 FQNEAQ, per germline. Trimming pared 4 bases from V and 2 bases from J, leaving 15 bases between. TEMRA cells underwent FACS enrichment and CD8+ and CD4+ T cells underwent negative isolation. The receptor's source is a human donor with Susac syndrome. The V gene is TRBV7-8, the J gene TRBJ1-6, with D maybe TRBD1 (5 bases). The sample consisted of CD4+ T cells from PBMCs. The CDR3 is CASSSSPAGTYNSPLHF. CDR3 sequence (DNA): TGTGCCAGCAGCTCCTCTCCGGCAGGGACCTATAATTCACCCCTCCACTTT.